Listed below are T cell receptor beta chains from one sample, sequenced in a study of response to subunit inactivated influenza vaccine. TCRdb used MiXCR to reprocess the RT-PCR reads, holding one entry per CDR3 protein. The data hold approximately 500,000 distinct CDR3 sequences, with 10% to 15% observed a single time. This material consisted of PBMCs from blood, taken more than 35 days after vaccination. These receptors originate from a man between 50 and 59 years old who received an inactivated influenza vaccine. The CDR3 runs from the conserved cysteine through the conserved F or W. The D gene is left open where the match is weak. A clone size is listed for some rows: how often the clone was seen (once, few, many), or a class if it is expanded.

TGTGCCAGCAGCTCTTGGAAGGACAGGGGCACCTACAATGAGCAGTTCTTC,CASSSWKDRGTYNEQFF,TRBD1,few,TRBV7-2,TRBJ2-1
TGCGCCAGCAGCCAAGATATCTACGAGCAGTACTTC,CASSQDIYEQYF,NA,many,TRBV4-3,TRBJ2-7
TGTGCCATCAGGTTAGGTGGGAACACTGAAGCTTTCTTT,CAIRLGGNTEAFF,NA,few,TRBV10-3,TRBJ1-1
TGTGCCAGTAGTATCGGGGCGAACTATGGCTACACCTTC,CASSIGANYGYTF,NA,NA,TRBV19,TRBJ1-2
TGTGCCAGCAGCCCGACCCCATTTTCCTCTAGGAATCAGCCCCAGCATTTT,CASSPTPFSSRNQPQHF,NA,many,TRBV7-2,TRBJ1-5
TGCAGTGCGAGGCGGTCATCTCAAGAGACCCAGTACTTC,CSARRSSQETQYF,NA,NA,TRBV20-1,TRBJ2-5
TGTGCCAGCAGCTTCCCCCTTGGGGCTCACGAGCAGTACTTC,CASSFPLGAHEQYF,NA,NA,TRBV7-8,TRBJ2-7
TGTGCCAGCAGGCCGACAGGGCCGAGGGAGACCCAGTACTTC,CASRPTGPRETQYF,TRBD1,NA,TRBV12-3/TRBV12-4,TRBJ2-5
TGTGCCAGCAGCCTGTTGGTGACAGTCTCTGGGGCCAACGTCCTGACTTTC,CASSLLVTVSGANVLTF,NA,NA,TRBV6-1,TRBJ2-6
TGTGCCAGCAGTTTATCTGGACTAGCGGGGGGGGAGCAGTTCTTC,CASSLSGLAGGEQFF,TRBD2,NA,TRBV12-3/TRBV12-4,TRBJ2-1
TGCAGTGCTAGAGACAGGGAGGGAAGAGGACCCCTCCACTTT,CSARDREGRGPLHF,NA,few,TRBV20-1,TRBJ1-6
TGTGCCAGCAGCTCCGTACTAGCGGGAGTAAACGAGCAGTACTTC,CASSSVLAGVNEQYF,TRBD2,NA,TRBV7-9,TRBJ2-7
TGTGCCAGCAGCCCGCCGGGCCTTCTCCTAGGCGAGCAGTACTTC,CASSPPGLLLGEQYF,NA,many,TRBV11-2,TRBJ2-7
TGTGCCAGCAGCTTGGGACAGGGTCCCACTGAAGCTTTCTTT,CASSLGQGPTEAFF,TRBD1,NA,TRBV11-1,TRBJ1-1
TGTGCCAGCAGCTTGGTGGGGGAAAGACAGCAGTACTTC,CASSLVGERQQYF,NA,few,TRBV5-5,TRBJ2-7
TGTGCCAGCAGTCCGGGACTTTACTACGAGCAGTACTTC,CASSPGLYYEQYF,NA,many,TRBV7-8,TRBJ2-7
TGCGCCAGCAGCTTGCAGGGGGCGACTGAAGAGACCCAGTACTTC,CASSLQGATEETQYF,TRBD1,NA,TRBV5-1,TRBJ2-5
TGCAGTGCTAGAGATGCAGGTTATGAGTTCTTC,CSARDAGYEFF,NA,NA,TRBV20-1,TRBJ2-1
TGTGCCAGCAGTTATTCACGAGTGAATGAGCAGTTCTTC,CASSYSRVNEQFF,NA,NA,TRBV6-2/TRBV6-3,TRBJ2-1
TGTGCCAGCAGCCACCCGGGACAGTCCTACAATGAGCAGTTCTTC,CASSHPGQSYNEQFF,TRBD1,NA,TRBV4-2,TRBJ2-1
TGCAGTGCTAGAGACAGGGGGCTCGGATACACCATATATTTT,CSARDRGLGYTIYF,TRBD1,NA,TRBV20-1,TRBJ1-3
TGCGCCAGCAGACTCGGGACTAGCGGAACCACCGGGGAGCTGTTTTTT,CASRLGTSGTTGELFF,TRBD2,NA,TRBV5-1,TRBJ2-2
TGTGCCAGCAGCCCCGAGGGGGGTTTCGACGAGCAGTACTTC,CASSPEGGFDEQYF,NA,few,TRBV7-2,TRBJ2-7
TGTGCCAGCAGCTTGACTAGCGGGGAATACGAGCAGTACTTC,CASSLTSGEYEQYF,TRBD2,NA,TRBV7-2,TRBJ2-7
TGCAGTGCTAGAGATCTCGCAAATGAGCAGTTCTTC,CSARDLANEQFF,NA,few,TRBV20-1,TRBJ2-1
TGCAGTGCTAGAGATGTAGGGACCGCAACCTACGAGCAGTACTTC,CSARDVGTATYEQYF,NA,few,TRBV20-1,TRBJ2-7
TGCAGCGTTGAAGGTGGGAGCGGGACGCACTCCTACGAGCAGTACTTC,CSVEGGSGTHSYEQYF,TRBD2,NA,TRBV29-1,TRBJ2-7
TGTGCCAGCAGTCCCGGGACAGGGGATCGTTACGAGCAGTACTTC,CASSPGTGDRYEQYF,TRBD1,few,TRBV27,TRBJ2-7
TGTGCCAGCAGTTTACGGTACCTACCATCCTACGAGCAGTACTTC,CASSLRYLPSYEQYF,NA,NA,TRBV12-3/TRBV12-4,TRBJ2-7
TGTGCCTGGAGTGTAGGGAGTACGCAGTATTTT,CAWSVGSTQYF,NA,NA,TRBV30,TRBJ2-3
TGCAGTGCTGGAACTCACACTAGCGGGAGATGGAATGAGCAGTTCTTC,CSAGTHTSGRWNEQFF,TRBD2,once,TRBV20-1,TRBJ2-1
TGCAGTGCTAGGGAGGACTCTCAAGAGACCCAGTACTTC,CSAREDSQETQYF,NA,NA,TRBV20-1,TRBJ2-5
TGTGCCAGCAGGTCTACAGGGGGTGAAGCTTTCTTT,CASRSTGGEAFF,TRBD1,many,TRBV6-6,TRBJ1-1
TGTGCCAGCAGTTACAACGGGGCGGTCTACAATGAGCAGTTCTTC,CASSYNGAVYNEQFF,NA,NA,TRBV6-5,TRBJ2-1
TGCAGCGTCGAGGGACAGGGGGCTGCGGGGGCCAACGTCCTGACTTTC,CSVEGQGAAGANVLTF,TRBD1,many,TRBV29-1,TRBJ2-6
TGTGCCAGCAGCTTCGACAGGGCTGGAAACACCATATATTTT,CASSFDRAGNTIYF,TRBD1,few,TRBV7-2,TRBJ1-3
TGTGCCACCAGTGATTCCGGGACTATGAGCACAGATACGCAGTATTTT,CATSDSGTMSTDTQYF,TRBD2,NA,TRBV24-1,TRBJ2-3
TGCGCCAGCAGCCGCCGGGCGTCAGCAAAGAATTACGAGCAGTACTTC,CASSRRASAKNYEQYF,NA,many,TRBV5-1,TRBJ2-7
TGTACCAGCAGCTCTTTTGGAGGAAGGGGCAAAAACATTCAGTACTTC,CTSSSFGGRGKNIQYF,NA,once,TRBV7-9,TRBJ2-4